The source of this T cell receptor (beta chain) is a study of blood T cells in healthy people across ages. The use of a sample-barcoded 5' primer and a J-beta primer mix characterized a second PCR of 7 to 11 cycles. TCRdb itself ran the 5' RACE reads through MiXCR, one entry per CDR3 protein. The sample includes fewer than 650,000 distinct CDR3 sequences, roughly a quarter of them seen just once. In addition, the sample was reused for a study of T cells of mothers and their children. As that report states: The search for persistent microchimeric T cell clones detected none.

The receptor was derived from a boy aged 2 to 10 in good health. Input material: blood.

The CDR3 DNA reads TGTGCCACCAGCGGAGGGACAGGATGGTTCGGCTACACCTTC. This sequence encodes CATSGGTGWFGYTF. V gene TRBV15 combines with J gene TRBJ1-2, with 8 positions matching TRBD1. The germline V gene encodes CDR1 LNHNV and CDR2 YYDKDF (reference sequence). V was clipped by 5 bases and J by 8 bases; unmatched bases: 10. The CDR3 spans 14 residues. Full variable domain (missing parts from reference TRBV15 and TRBJ1-2): DAMVIQNPRYQVTQFGKPVTLSCSQTLNHNVMYWYQQKSSQAPKLLFHYYDKDFNNEADTPDNFQSRRPNTSFCFLDIRSPGLGDTAMYLCATSGGTGWFGYTFGSGTRLTVV.